This T cell receptor beta chain was sequenced during a study of CD8 T cells in ankylosing spondylitis. From the 5' RACE reads, TCRdb called clonotypes with MiXCR, one entry per CDR3 protein. The profile shows 340,000 or so distinct CDR3 sequences, about 15% of them singletons. V lost 4 bases to trimming and J lost 8 bases; unmatched junction nucleotides: 10. The CDR3 is 16 amino acids. Germline V gene sequence: CDR1 KGHDR, CDR2 SFDVKD. Points from the study as a whole: A motif in TCR beta, a set of roughly eight highly homologous variants, appeared characteristic of ankylosing spondylitis blood. CD8+ disease-linked clones were present at relatively low frequencies in blood. Researchers reportedly found disease-linked clones significantly enriched in matched ankylosing spondylitis synovial fluid.

This clonotype was detected a few times. Its cognate antigen is unknown. Sequences were obtained from blood, either unsorted or a sorted T cell fraction (not recorded which). This TCR was sampled from a male donor with ankylosing spondylitis or in good health (not recorded which). The genes are TRBV24-1 and TRBJ2-1; 10 nucleotides line up with TRBD1. The CDR3 spells CATSEFPGQGIDEQFF. In nucleotides, the CDR3 is TGTGCCACCAGTGAATTTCCGGGACAGGGGATCGATGAGCAGTTCTTC.